This entry concerns a single TCR beta chain. V was clipped by 1 base and J by 11 bases, with 18 bases between them. The CDR3 has 14 residues. Germline lookup yields CDR1 SGHRS and CDR2 YFSETQ. The data derive from a study of blood T cell repertoires in COVID-19. Authors' data handling: Nucleated cell counts were estimated from reference gene primer amplification. Repertoires were generated with immunoSEQ multiplex PCR, while TCRdb's copy carries only in-frame clones and drops some. For V, J and clone size, that table is used; D and trimming come from the DNA. The table records 180,000 or so clones, approximately 89% of them present only once.

The sequencing input was peripheral blood. The gene calls are TRBV5-1 and TRBJ1-1; D perhaps matches TRBD1 (5 bases). This TCR came from a woman aged 30 to 39 with acute or convalescent COVID-19. The CDR3 DNA reads TGCGCCAGCAGCTTGAAGTTTAGTGGGGCCGGGGCTTTCTTT. Amino acids: CASSLKFSGAGAFF.